The entry below describes one TCR beta chain. What it recognizes is unknown. Sequencing was done on patients that had shown CD8+CD57+ cell expansion by flow cytometry. The sample originates from a study of CD8+CD57+ T cells in acquired aplastic anemia. Turning to the study itself: Mean DNA quantity obtained from sorted CD4+ and CD8+ cells was about 3.5 ug.

Findings and limits, study-wide: The study found no significant CD8+ Simpson's diversity difference between patients and controls. Overlap between patients and controls comprised just under 30 CD8+ CDR3 sequences.

The V end lost 5 bases, the J end lost 6 bases, and 17 bases lay between the germline ends. The CDR3 sequence is 15 residues long. Germline values: CDR1 SEHNR, CDR2 FQNEAQ (reference sequence). CDR3 and TCR beta VDJ profiling relied on a genomic DNA template. From the reads, TCRdb called clonotypes with MiXCR, one entry per CDR3 protein. The repertoire includes about 150,000 distinct CDR3 sequences, about 54% of them detected once, and over 9.5% sits in the top ten. V gene TRBV7-9 combines with J gene TRBJ1-5; a weak D match, TRBD1 (6 bases). Specimen: sorted CD4+, CD8+, or CD8+CD57+ T cells (not recorded which) from PBMCs. The clonotype comes from a human donor with aplastic anemia. The CDR3 bases are TGTGCCAGCAGCCTGGGGGCAGGGCGAGGTCAGCCCCAGCATTTT. Its protein is CASSLGAGRGQPQHF.